The present T cell receptor (beta chain) was sequenced within a study of early T cells in non-severe SARS-CoV-2 infection. Broader study findings: VDJdb-based annotation leaned toward anti-spike CD8 responses and missed private and CD4 specificities.

Molecules of cDNA were individually given unique molecular identifiers that were attached to them. TCRdb passed the 5' RACE reads through MiXCR, listing each CDR3 protein once. The repertoire holds tens of thousands of distinct CDR3 sequences, over 12% seen once, with around 3% in the top ten. The table lists this clonotype with many counts. Its antigen is currently unknown. J was trimmed by 4 bases and V by 5 bases; bases with no gene match: 4. Germline CDR1 reads MNHNY; CDR2 reads SVGAGI (reference sequence). This CDR3 is 14 amino acids long. The specimen was whole blood. The receptor was isolated from an adult who was a healthcare worker with PCR-confirmed SARS-CoV-2 infection or an uninfected control (not recorded which). The V gene is TRBV6-6, the J gene TRBJ1-4; TRBD1 matches 7 bases. The CDR3 is CASSQGGGNEKLFF. The CDR3 DNA sequence: TGTGCCAGCAGTCAGGGGGGGGGTAATGAAAAACTGTTTTTT.